This TCR beta chain was profiled in a study of T cell responses to AZD1222 COVID-19 vaccine. This table comes from immunoSEQ multiplex PCR, and its TCRdb copy is limited to in-frame clones, with some not included. The sample carries around 86,000 clones, around 90% recorded once. Per germline, CDR1 SGDLS and CDR2 YYNGEE. Trimming cost V 0 bases and J 5 bases, with 11 bases left between them. There are 14 residues in the CDR3. This sequence joins TRBV9 and TRBJ1-2, with D perhaps matching TRBD1 (5 bases). The receptor was derived from an adult in good health. Sample: peripheral blood, taken on day 0 of AZD1222 vaccination. This CDR3 reads CASSVEAGRYGYTF. The CDR3 nucleotides read TGTGCCAGCAGCGTAGAGGCAGGGCGGTATGGCTACACCTTC.